These 10 T cell receptor beta chains share one sample of origin, sequenced in a study of cytomegalovirus exposure and HLA in healthy donors. 13 Jbeta primers and 60 Vbeta primers were used for the PCR. The repertoire was sequenced with immunoSEQ multiplex PCR; TCRdb's copy has only in-frame clones and lacks some. The sample has more than 75,000 clones, and its top ten clones hold roughly 15%. The sample was PBMCs. The receptors originated from a man aged 50 to 59 in good health and CMV-seropositive.

The chain has TRBV18 and TRBJ1-2, with D hard to call. The germline gives CDR1 KGHSH, CDR2 LQKENI. Trimming took 3 bases from V and 7 from J, leaving 15 bases between them. The CDR3 extends over 14 amino acids. The CDR3 nucleotides are TGTGCCAGCTCACCCCCGACCACCCGCGGTGGCTACACCTTC. This encodes CASSPPTTRGGYTF. Complete variable domain (other parts from reference TRBV18 and TRBJ1-2): NAGVMQNPRHLVRRRGQEARLRCSPMKGHSHVYWYRQLPEEGLKFMVYLQKENIIDESGMPKERFSAEFPKEGPSILRIQQVVRGDSAAYFCASSPPTTRGGYTFGSGTRLTVV.

The chain joins TRBV14 to TRBJ2-2, with TRBD1 identical over 8 bases. The germline CDR1 and CDR2 sequences are SGHDN and FVKESK. Trimming removed 4 bases from V and 8 bases from J; junction bases left unmatched: 15. This CDR3 contains 17 residues. The CDR3 DNA sequence: TGTGCCAGCAGCCCATTCGGGACAGGCCTTATAGAGGGGGAGCTGTTTTTT. The encoded protein is CASSPFGTGLIEGELFF.

The J gene is TRBJ1-4, the V gene TRBV5-6, with 7 nucleotides matching TRBD1. The CDR3 contains 15 residues. Germline V gives CDR1 SGHDT, CDR2 YYEEEE. Trimming cost V 2 bases and J 8 bases; bases outside gene matches: 9. The CDR3 coding sequence is TGTGCCAGCAGCTTCGGCGACAGGGCTTGGGAAAAACTGTTTTTT. Residues: CASSFGDRAWEKLFF.

The chain carries TRBV5-4 and TRBJ1-4; the match to TRBD1 covers 9 bases. This CDR3 comprises 13 residues. The germline V gene encodes CDR1 SGHNT and CDR2 YYREEE (reference sequence). Trimming at V came to 2 bases and at J to 15 bases, leaving 8 bases not matched to a gene. The CDR3 reads CASSLTPGQGLFF. The CDR3 DNA follows: TGTGCCAGCAGCTTAACCCCGGGACAGGGTTTGTTTTTT.

The chain has TRBV6-5 and TRBJ1-6, with a weak D call TRBD1 (5 bases). Germline V gene sequence: CDR1 MNHEY, CDR2 SVGAGI. The CDR3 runs 15 residues. The V and J ends lost 0 bases and 7 bases respectively, with 10 bases between them. The DNA for the CDR3 is TGTGCCAGCAGTTACTCGTCGGCAGGGAATTCACCCCTCCACTTT. Translating it yields CASSYSSAGNSPLHF.

J is TRBJ2-1 and V is TRBV29-1; 7 nucleotides line up with TRBD1. V was clipped by 8 bases and J by 3 bases; unmatched bases: 4. Per germline, CDR1 SQVTM and CDR2 ANQGSEA. The CDR3 sequence is 12 residues long. CDR3 in amino acids: CSMRQGYNEQFF. DNA for the CDR3: TGCAGCATGAGACAGGGCTACAATGAGCAGTTCTTC.

The chain uses TRBV7-9 and TRBJ1-4; D not resolved. CDR3 length: 14 amino acids. The V gene's germline CDR1 is SEHNR and CDR2 FQNEAQ (reference sequence). Trimming removed 1 base at V and 7 bases at J, with 10 bases between. The CDR3 DNA reads as TGTGCCAGCAGCTTAGGACATGTAGGTGAAAAACTGTTTTTT. This encodes CASSLGHVGEKLFF.

The chain carries TRBV11-2 and TRBJ2-3, with 7 bases aligning to TRBD2. The V gene's germline CDR1 is SGHAT and CDR2 FQNNGV. The V segment lost 1 base and the J segment 5 bases; nucleotides outside the gene matches: 3. The CDR3 spans 14 residues. CDR3 in DNA: TGTGCCAGCAGCTTAGTAGCGGGTGTAGATACGCAGTATTTT. The encoded protein is CASSLVAGVDTQYF. The full variable domain, rest sourced from reference TRBV11-2 and TRBJ2-3, is EAGVAQSPRYKIIEKRQSVAFWCNPISGHATLYWYQQILGQGPKLLIQFQNNGVVDDSQLPKDRFSAERLKGVDSTLKIQPAKLEDSAVYLCASSLVAGVDTQYFGPGTRLTVL.

The chain combines TRBV19 with TRBJ1-3; 8 positions match TRBD1. The J segment lost 4 bases and the V segment lost 5 bases, leaving 7 bases of the junction unmatched. There are 15 residues in the CDR3. CDR1 and CDR2 from the germline V gene are LNHDA and SQIVND (reference sequence). CDR3 DNA sequence: TGTGCCAGTAGTCCGACAGGGGAGATCGGAAACACCATATATTTT. Encoded protein: CASSPTGEIGNTIYF.

The V gene is TRBV5-1, the J gene TRBJ1-2, with D uncertain. The CDR3 is 14 amino acids. CDR1 is SGHRS, CDR2 YFSETQ, per germline. Trimming cost V 1 base and J 5 bases, with 12 bases left between them. The CDR3 spells CASSLPSEAYGYTF. For the CDR3, the DNA is TGCGCCAGCAGCTTGCCGTCAGAGGCATATGGCTACACCTTC.